The rows below give T cell receptor beta chains drawn from one sample of a study of T cell changes during pregnancy in multiple sclerosis. Using immunoSEQ multiplex PCR, the repertoire was profiled, and TCRdb retains in-frame clones only, with some absent. The sample includes around 100,000 clones, approximately 90% of them seen just once. The sample was peripheral blood, taken in the second trimester of pregnancy. The source of these receptors is a female donor in good health, enrolled as a control in a pregnancy study. Both conserved end residues are part of each CDR3. Each record gives: V gene, D gene, clone size, J gene, CDR3 DNA, CDR3 protein. D genes are given only for firm matches. A row's size may be missing; if present it is once, few, many or a size class.

v_call: TRBV2; d_call: -; clone_size: -; j_call: TRBJ2-7; cdr3_nt: TGTGCCAGCAGTGTAGGCAGGCCCAGCTCCTACGAGCAGTACTTC; cdr3_aa: CASSVGRPSSYEQYF
v_call: TRBV19; d_call: -; clone_size: -; j_call: TRBJ1-5; cdr3_nt: TGTGCCAGTACCCCCCTGGGGCTTGGGGGCAATCAGCCCCAGCATTTT; cdr3_aa: CASTPLGLGGNQPQHF
v_call: TRBV5-4; d_call: -; clone_size: -; j_call: TRBJ1-2; cdr3_nt: TGTGCCAGCAGCTTTGAGCCTTCAGGCTATGGCTACACCTTC; cdr3_aa: CASSFEPSGYGYTF
v_call: TRBV11-2; d_call: TRBD2; clone_size: -; j_call: TRBJ2-7; cdr3_nt: TGTGCCAGCAGCACGGGGGGCGGGAGGACCGAGCAGTACTTC; cdr3_aa: CASSTGGGRTEQYF
v_call: TRBV29-1; d_call: TRBD1; clone_size: -; j_call: TRBJ2-1; cdr3_nt: TGCAGCGTTGCTGGGGACAGGGAGCAGTTCTTC; cdr3_aa: CSVAGDREQFF
v_call: TRBV5-1; d_call: TRBD1; clone_size: -; j_call: TRBJ1-2; cdr3_nt: TGCGCCAGCAGCCCGACAGGGAACTATGGCTACACCTTC; cdr3_aa: CASSPTGNYGYTF
v_call: TRBV11-3; d_call: TRBD1; clone_size: -; j_call: TRBJ1-2; cdr3_nt: TGTGCCAGCAGCTACTACGGACAGGGTACCTATGGCTACACCTTC; cdr3_aa: CASSYYGQGTYGYTF
v_call: TRBV7-2; d_call: TRBD1; clone_size: -; j_call: TRBJ2-7; cdr3_nt: TGTGCCAGCGGAGACAGGGGCGACTACGAGCAGTACTTC; cdr3_aa: CASGDRGDYEQYF
v_call: TRBV6-6; d_call: TRBD1; clone_size: -; j_call: TRBJ1-2; cdr3_nt: TGTGCCAGCACTCCGACAGGGGACTATGGCTACACCTTC; cdr3_aa: CASTPTGDYGYTF
v_call: TRBV11-3; d_call: -; clone_size: -; j_call: TRBJ2-2; cdr3_nt: TGTGCCAGCAGCTTAGTGCGCGCCGGGGAGCTGTTTTTT; cdr3_aa: CASSLVRAGELFF
v_call: TRBV2; d_call: -; clone_size: -; j_call: TRBJ1-5; cdr3_nt: TGTGCCAGCAGTGAAATACGGGGAAGTCAGCCCCAGCATTTT; cdr3_aa: CASSEIRGSQPQHF
v_call: TRBV28; d_call: -; clone_size: -; j_call: TRBJ1-2; cdr3_nt: TGTGCCAGCAGTTTCCGGGGGTTGGGGAACTATGGCTACACCTTC; cdr3_aa: CASSFRGLGNYGYTF
v_call: TRBV11-3; d_call: -; clone_size: -; j_call: TRBJ2-1; cdr3_nt: TGTGCCAGCAGTTCTCGATTTAGCTCCTACAATGAGCAGTTCTTC; cdr3_aa: CASSSRFSSYNEQFF
v_call: TRBV4-2; d_call: TRBD1; clone_size: few; j_call: TRBJ1-4; cdr3_nt: TGTGCCAGCAGCCCCGGGACAGGGGATGAAAAACTGTTTTTT; cdr3_aa: CASSPGTGDEKLFF
v_call: TRBV10-3; d_call: -; clone_size: -; j_call: TRBJ1-1; cdr3_nt: TGTGCCATCAGTGAGTCTCAGGGGCCTGTCACTGAAGCTTTCTTT; cdr3_aa: CAISESQGPVTEAFF
v_call: TRBV7-2; d_call: -; clone_size: -; j_call: TRBJ1-1; cdr3_nt: TGTGCCAGCAGCTTGAACAGGTTCACTGAAGCTTTCTTT; cdr3_aa: CASSLNRFTEAFF
v_call: TRBV11-2; d_call: TRBD2; clone_size: -; j_call: TRBJ2-1; cdr3_nt: TGTGCCAGCAGCCTCGGAGGGGGGCTAGCGGGGCCCTACAATGAGCAGTTCTTC; cdr3_aa: CASSLGGGLAGPYNEQFF
v_call: TRBV19; d_call: TRBD1; clone_size: -; j_call: TRBJ1-1; cdr3_nt: TGTGCCAGTAGCCGGTTTTCGACAGGGAGGAGGGCCATGAACACTGAAGCTTTCTTT; cdr3_aa: CASSRFSTGRRAMNTEAFF
v_call: TRBV7-2; d_call: TRBD1; clone_size: -; j_call: TRBJ2-7; cdr3_nt: TGTGCCAGCAGCTTAGGAGGGGGGACAGGTCGGATACTCTACGAGCAGTACTTC; cdr3_aa: CASSLGGGTGRILYEQYF
v_call: TRBV7-9; d_call: TRBD1; clone_size: -; j_call: TRBJ1-3; cdr3_nt: TGTGCCAGCAGCTTGACCGGGGACAGAAGAAACACCATATATTTT; cdr3_aa: CASSLTGDRRNTIYF
v_call: TRBV5-1; d_call: -; clone_size: -; j_call: TRBJ1-2; cdr3_nt: TGCGCCAGCAGCCCGGGGGATTCCTATGGCTACACCTTC; cdr3_aa: CASSPGDSYGYTF
v_call: TRBV5-1; d_call: TRBD1; clone_size: -; j_call: TRBJ1-6; cdr3_nt: TGCGCCAGCAGCCCTCAGGGGGCCAATTCACCCCTCCACTTT; cdr3_aa: CASSPQGANSPLHF
v_call: TRBV9; d_call: -; clone_size: -; j_call: TRBJ2-1; cdr3_nt: TGTGCCAGCAGCGTAGGGATGGGGCGGGGTAATGAGCAGTTCTTC; cdr3_aa: CASSVGMGRGNEQFF
v_call: TRBV7-2; d_call: -; clone_size: -; j_call: TRBJ1-5; cdr3_nt: TGTGCCAGCAGCTTTAGCGGAGGAAGCAATCAGCCCCAGCATTTT; cdr3_aa: CASSFSGGSNQPQHF
v_call: TRBV27; d_call: TRBD2; clone_size: -; j_call: TRBJ2-7; cdr3_nt: TGTGCCAGCAGTCCCTTAGCGGGGGTCCCCTACGAGCAGTACTTC; cdr3_aa: CASSPLAGVPYEQYF
v_call: TRBV30; d_call: TRBD1; clone_size: -; j_call: TRBJ2-3; cdr3_nt: TGTGCCTGGAGTGTAGGGGGCACATATACGCAGTATTTT; cdr3_aa: CAWSVGGTYTQYF
v_call: TRBV4-1; d_call: -; clone_size: -; j_call: TRBJ2-3; cdr3_nt: TGCGCCAGCAGCCAACTACTAGTTACAGATACGCAGTATTTT; cdr3_aa: CASSQLLVTDTQYF
v_call: TRBV5-1; d_call: TRBD1; clone_size: -; j_call: TRBJ1-4; cdr3_nt: TGCGCCAGCAGCATACAGGGGAGCGGTGAAAAACTGTTTTTT; cdr3_aa: CASSIQGSGEKLFF
v_call: TRBV6-1; d_call: -; clone_size: -; j_call: TRBJ1-1; cdr3_nt: TGTGCCAGCAGCGTTGAAAGGGGAACTGAAGCTTTCTTT; cdr3_aa: CASSVERGTEAFF
v_call: TRBV2; d_call: TRBD1; clone_size: -; j_call: TRBJ2-7; cdr3_nt: TGTGCCAGCAGTGAGGGGCCAGGGGGCGAGCAGTACTTC; cdr3_aa: CASSEGPGGEQYF
v_call: TRBV25-1; d_call: -; clone_size: -; j_call: TRBJ2-1; cdr3_nt: TGTGCCAGCAGTGAATACCGACAGGACGATGAGCAGTTCTTC; cdr3_aa: CASSEYRQDDEQFF
v_call: TRBV5-1; d_call: -; clone_size: -; j_call: TRBJ1-3; cdr3_nt: TGCGCCAGCAGCCCACAGAACTCTGGAAACACCATATATTTT; cdr3_aa: CASSPQNSGNTIYF
v_call: TRBV7-9; d_call: -; clone_size: once; j_call: TRBJ2-1; cdr3_nt: TGTGCAGCCACGGGTAGCTCCTACAATGAGCAGTTCTTC; cdr3_aa: CAATGSSYNEQFF
v_call: TRBV7-2; d_call: -; clone_size: -; j_call: TRBJ2-3; cdr3_nt: TGTGCCAGCAGCCGCGAGGCCACTAGCACAGATACGCAGTATTTT; cdr3_aa: CASSREATSTDTQYF
v_call: TRBV5-4; d_call: -; clone_size: -; j_call: TRBJ2-1; cdr3_nt: TGTGCCAGCAGCTTGGCAGTTCGCAATGAGCAGTTCTTC; cdr3_aa: CASSLAVRNEQFF
v_call: TRBV6-1; d_call: -; clone_size: -; j_call: TRBJ1-1; cdr3_nt: TGTGCCAGCAGTGAAGTTCGGTCGGGAGCTGAAGCTTTCTTT; cdr3_aa: CASSEVRSGAEAFF
v_call: TRBV5-4; d_call: TRBD1; clone_size: -; j_call: TRBJ1-1; cdr3_nt: TGTGCCAGCGGGAGCCAGGGGGATCGGACCGCTGAAGCTTTCTTT; cdr3_aa: CASGSQGDRTAEAFF
v_call: TRBV18; d_call: -; clone_size: -; j_call: TRBJ2-6; cdr3_nt: TGTGCCAGCTCACCCGCCGGTCAGGGACACTCTGGGGCCAACGTCCTGACTTTC; cdr3_aa: CASSPAGQGHSGANVLTF
v_call: TRBV11-2; d_call: TRBD1; clone_size: -; j_call: TRBJ2-2; cdr3_nt: TGTGCCAGCAGCTCACACAGGGGATTGACCGGGGAGCTGTTTTTT; cdr3_aa: CASSSHRGLTGELFF
v_call: TRBV27; d_call: TRBD1; clone_size: -; j_call: TRBJ2-5; cdr3_nt: TGTGCCAGCAGTCCCGGGACAGGGGGTCGGGGGACCCAGTACTTC; cdr3_aa: CASSPGTGGRGTQYF
v_call: TRBV15; d_call: TRBD2; clone_size: -; j_call: TRBJ2-1; cdr3_nt: TGTGCCACCAGCCCAGTACGGCTAGCGGGGGCTCCCTCCTACAATGAGCAGTTCTTC; cdr3_aa: CATSPVRLAGAPSYNEQFF
v_call: TRBV6-5; d_call: -; clone_size: -; j_call: TRBJ2-2; cdr3_nt: TGTGCCAGCAGTTATTATGGCGGGAACACCGGGGAGCTGTTTTTT; cdr3_aa: CASSYYGGNTGELFF
v_call: TRBV4-1; d_call: -; clone_size: few; j_call: TRBJ2-2; cdr3_nt: TGCGCCAGCAGCCCTCAACAGGGTAGCACCGGGGAGCTGTTTTTT; cdr3_aa: CASSPQQGSTGELFF
v_call: TRBV7-9; d_call: -; clone_size: -; j_call: TRBJ2-7; cdr3_nt: TGTGCCAGCAGCTTACAACACTACGAGCAGTACTTC; cdr3_aa: CASSLQHYEQYF
v_call: TRBV7-2; d_call: TRBD2; clone_size: -; j_call: TRBJ2-5; cdr3_nt: TGTGCCAGCAGTCCCGGGACTAGCGGGGGGGCTGGCGAGACCCAGTACTTC; cdr3_aa: CASSPGTSGGAGETQYF
v_call: TRBV12-5; d_call: TRBD1; clone_size: few; j_call: TRBJ1-1; cdr3_nt: TGTGCTAGTGGTTTGTACCAGACAGGGATGGCTGAAGCTTTCTTT; cdr3_aa: CASGLYQTGMAEAFF